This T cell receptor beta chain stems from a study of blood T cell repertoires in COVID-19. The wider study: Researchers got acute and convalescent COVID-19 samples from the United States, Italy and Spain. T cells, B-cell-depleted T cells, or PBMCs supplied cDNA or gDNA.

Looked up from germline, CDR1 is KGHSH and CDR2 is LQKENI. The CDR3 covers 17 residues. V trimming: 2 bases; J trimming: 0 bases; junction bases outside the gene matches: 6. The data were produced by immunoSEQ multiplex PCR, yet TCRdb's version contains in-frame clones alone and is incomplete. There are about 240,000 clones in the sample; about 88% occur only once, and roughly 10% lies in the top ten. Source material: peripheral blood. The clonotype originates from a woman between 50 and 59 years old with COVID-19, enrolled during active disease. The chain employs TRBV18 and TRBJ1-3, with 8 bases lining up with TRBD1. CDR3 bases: TGTGCCAGCTCACCATTGCCGGGACAGGCCTCTGGAAACACCATATATTTT. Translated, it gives CASSPLPGQASGNTIYF.